These 17 T cell receptor beta chains were all obtained from the same sample, sequenced in a study of CD8+ T cells in alopecia areata. The sample's treatment: oral pan-JAK inhibitor, 5-10 mg twice daily. cDNA prepared by RNA extraction and subsequent reverse transcription served as the template for sequencing. Sequencing used immunoSEQ multiplex PCR; TCRdb keeps in-frame clones, though not all of them. The data show some 190,000 clones, about half seen once. The specimen was CD8+ T cells sorted from blood, collected at roughly week 52, from a patient treated with tofacitinib. These receptors all stem from a human donor with alopecia areata.

J is TRBJ2-2 and V is TRBV6-1, with TRBD1 as a possible D gene (6 bases). Germline lookup yields CDR1 MNHNS and CDR2 SASEGT. This CDR3 has 15 amino acids. The germline V and J ends were trimmed by 3 bases and 1 base, with 9 bases remaining between them. CDR3 nucleotides: TGTGCCAGCAGTGACTCGACAGGGAACACCGGGGAGCTGTTTTTT. Its translation is CASSDSTGNTGELFF.

This clone was recorded a few times. The chain carries TRBV30 and TRBJ1-5; TRBD1 is a possible D gene (6 bases). The V gene lost 4 bases and the J gene lost 0 bases, with 10 bases spanning the gap. The CDR3 runs 14 residues. CDR1 GTSNPN and CDR2 SVGIG come from the germline V gene (reference sequence). The CDR3 DNA is TGTGCCTGGAACACAGGGTATAGCAATCAGCCCCAGCATTTT. Translation gives CAWNTGYSNQPQHF.

This clone has more than one count but fewer than ten. This chain links TRBV14 with TRBJ2-2, with D unclear. V dropped 4 bases and J dropped 4 bases, with 10 bases sitting between them. In germline, CDR1 is SGHDN, CDR2 FVKESK. This CDR3 spans 14 amino acids. The CDR3 bases are TGTGCCAGCAGCCCTGGAACGTTCACCGGGGAGCTGTTTTTT. Amino acids: CASSPGTFTGELFF.

This chain uses TRBV25-1 with TRBJ2-3; D call uncertain. The germline V gene encodes CDR1 MGHDK and CDR2 SYGVNS. The V and J ends lost 1 base and 2 bases respectively, with 7 bases between them. The CDR3 runs to 14 residues. The CDR3: CASSESGSTDTQYF. CDR3 DNA sequence: TGTGCCAGCAGTGAATCGGGTTCCACAGATACGCAGTATTTT.

This clone is a singleton in its sample. This chain connects TRBV5-1 to TRBJ1-6; 7 bases are shared with TRBD1. The CDR3 has 15 residues. Germline loops: CDR1 SGHRS, CDR2 YFSETQ. V dropped 3 bases and J dropped 7; count of bases not matched to a gene: 7. This CDR3 reads CASSWTGTENSPLHF. Here the CDR3 DNA reads TGCGCCAGCAGCTGGACCGGGACAGAAAATTCACCCCTCCACTTT.

The V gene is TRBV6-1, the J gene TRBJ1-5; no clear D gene. In germline, CDR1 is MNHNS, CDR2 SASEGT. The CDR3 spans 15 residues. Trimming shortened V by 4 bases and J by 2 bases, and 12 bases separated the two germline ends. As DNA, the CDR3 is TGTGCCAGCAGTGTGCGGGGTAGTGGCAATCAGCCCCAGCATTTT. Amino acid sequence: CASSVRGSGNQPQHF.

This chain links TRBV19 with TRBJ1-5; D gene unclear. V gave up 2 bases and J gave up 5 bases, with 7 bases separating them. CDR3 size: 13 residues. Germline V gene lookup returns CDR1 LNHDA and CDR2 SQIVND (reference sequence). CDR3 DNA sequence: TGTGCCAGTAGTATAATCCGGGATCAGCCCCAGCATTTT. Translating it yields CASSIIRDQPQHF.

The chain combines TRBV4-1 with TRBJ1-6; possible D gene TRBD1, 5 bases. CDR3 size: 14 residues. Germline V gives CDR1 MGHRA, CDR2 YSYEKL. Trimming took off 7 bases at V and 8 bases at J, with 15 bases between the two ends. CDR3 region: CASTRPEGYSPLHF. The CDR3 nucleotides are TGCGCCAGCACTAGGCCTGAGGGGTATTCACCCCTCCACTTT.

In DNA form, the CDR3 reads TGTGCCAGCAGCGTGGGCTCCGAGGGCGAGCAGTACTTC. It encodes CASSVGSEGEQYF. The V gene is TRBV7-9, the J gene TRBJ2-7; the D gene is possibly TRBD2 (5 bases). V lost 5 bases to trimming and J lost 6 bases, with 14 bases between them. Germline assignment: CDR1 SEHNR and CDR2 FQNEAQ (reference sequence). The CDR3 has 13 residues.

The chain employs TRBV5-6 and TRBJ1-2, with TRBD1 matching over 7 bases. Germline V gene lookup returns CDR1 SGHDT and CDR2 YYEEEE. J gave up 3 bases and V 4 bases, and 6 bases lay outside the gene matches. This CDR3 contains 14 residues. The CDR3: CASSAQGFDYGYTF. For the CDR3, the DNA is TGTGCCAGCAGCGCACAGGGGTTCGACTATGGCTACACCTTC.

This clone has a handful of counts. The rearrangement links TRBV5-1 to TRBJ2-7; 10 nucleotides line up with TRBD1. The CDR3 is 15 amino acids. The V segment lost 3 bases and the J segment 3 bases; nucleotides outside the gene matches: 6. Germline CDR1 reads SGHRS; CDR2 reads YFSETQ. The CDR3 bases are TGCGCCAGCAGCTCCCGGGACAGGGGTATCTACGAGCAGTACTTC. Its protein is CASSSRDRGIYEQYF.

This chain links TRBV7-8 with TRBJ2-3; 11 nucleotides agree with TRBD2. This CDR3 spans 18 amino acids. V gave up 5 bases and J gave up 4 bases; unmatched junction bases: 14. Germline CDR1 is SGHVS and CDR2 is FQNEAQ. The CDR3 coding sequence is TGTGCCAGCAGCGACAGAATGTTTAGCGGGGGGGTGCCAGATACGCAGTATTTT. Its translation: CASSDRMFSGGVPDTQYF.

The chain links TRBV19 to TRBJ2-3; a possible D gene is TRBD1 (5 bases). This CDR3 comprises 13 residues. The V and J ends lost 7 bases and 3 bases respectively, with 11 bases between them. Germline V gene data show CDR1 as LNHDA and CDR2 as SQIVND (reference sequence). CDR3 sequence (DNA): TGTGCCAGTACCCTTCAGGGAACAGATACGCAGTATTTT. As protein: CASTLQGTDTQYF.

The V and J genes are TRBV6-5 and TRBJ1-2; possibly TRBD1 for D (5 bases). Germline lookup yields CDR1 MNHEY and CDR2 SVGAGI. This CDR3 contains 15 residues. V was pared by 5 bases and J by 4 bases, with 17 bases between. DNA for the CDR3: TGTGCCAGCAGTATGGGGGGGGTCTCCTCCTATGGCTACACCTTC. The encoded protein is CASSMGGVSSYGYTF.

The rearrangement joins TRBV6-5 to TRBJ2-3; 7 bases match TRBD2. From germline, CDR1 is MNHEY and CDR2 SVGAGI. V lost 2 bases, J lost 10 bases, and 6 bases stayed unmatched. This CDR3 has 13 amino acids. The CDR3 DNA reads TGTGCCAGCAGTTACACGACTAGCACCGCGCAGTATTTT. Translation gives CASSYTTSTAQYF.

J is TRBJ2-1 and V is TRBV7-9; no definite D call. This CDR3 has 11 amino acids. V lost 5 bases and J 5 bases, leaving 4 bases between the germline ends. Germline V gives CDR1 SEHNR, CDR2 FQNEAQ (reference sequence). The CDR3 reads CASSLDNEQFF. CDR3 DNA sequence: TGTGCCAGCAGCCTAGACAATGAGCAGTTCTTC.

By share of the sample, this clone is medium-sized. The DNA of the CDR3 is TGTGCCAGCAGCCCCCGACAGGGCCCCACAGATACGCAGTATTTT. Its translation is CASSPRQGPTDTQYF. This chain uses TRBV16 with TRBJ2-3, with 7 nucleotides matching TRBD1. The CDR3 extends over 15 amino acids. Trimming removed 4 bases from V and 2 bases from J; junction bases left unmatched: 6. CDR1 and CDR2 (germline): KGHSY, FQNENV.